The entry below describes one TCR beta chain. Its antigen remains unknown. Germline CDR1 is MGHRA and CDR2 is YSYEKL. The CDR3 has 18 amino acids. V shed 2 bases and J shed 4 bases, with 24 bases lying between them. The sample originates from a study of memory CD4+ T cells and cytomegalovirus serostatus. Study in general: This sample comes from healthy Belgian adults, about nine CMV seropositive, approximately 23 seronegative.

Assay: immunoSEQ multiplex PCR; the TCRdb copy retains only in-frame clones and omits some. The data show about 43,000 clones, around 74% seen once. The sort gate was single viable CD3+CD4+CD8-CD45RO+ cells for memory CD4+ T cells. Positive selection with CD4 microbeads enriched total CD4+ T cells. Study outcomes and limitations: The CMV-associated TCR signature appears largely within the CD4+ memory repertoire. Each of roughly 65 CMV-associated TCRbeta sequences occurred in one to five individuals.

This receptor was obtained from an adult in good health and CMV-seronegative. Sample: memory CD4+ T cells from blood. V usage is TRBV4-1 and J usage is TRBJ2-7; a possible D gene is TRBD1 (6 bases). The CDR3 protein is CASSQYPWTAPSSYEQYF. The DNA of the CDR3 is TGCGCCAGCAGCCAATACCCCTGGACAGCTCCCTCTTCGTACGAGCAGTACTTC.